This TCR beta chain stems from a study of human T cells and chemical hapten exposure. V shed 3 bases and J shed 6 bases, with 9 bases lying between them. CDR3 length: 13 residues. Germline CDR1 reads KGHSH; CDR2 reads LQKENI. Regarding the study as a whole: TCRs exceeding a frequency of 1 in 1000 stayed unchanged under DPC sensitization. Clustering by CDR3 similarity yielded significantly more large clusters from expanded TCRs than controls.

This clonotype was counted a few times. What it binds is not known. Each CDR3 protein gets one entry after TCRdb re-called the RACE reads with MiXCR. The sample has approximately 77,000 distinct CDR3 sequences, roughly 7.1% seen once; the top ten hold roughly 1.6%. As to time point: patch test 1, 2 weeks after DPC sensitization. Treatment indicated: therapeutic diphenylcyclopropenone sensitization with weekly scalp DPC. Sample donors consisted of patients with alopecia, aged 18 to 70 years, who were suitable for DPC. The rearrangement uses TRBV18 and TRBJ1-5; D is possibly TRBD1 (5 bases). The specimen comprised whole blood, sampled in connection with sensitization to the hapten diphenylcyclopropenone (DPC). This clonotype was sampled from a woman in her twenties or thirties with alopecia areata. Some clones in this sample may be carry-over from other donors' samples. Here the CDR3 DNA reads TGTGCCAGCTCACCGACCAGGGCTCAGCCCCAGCATTTT. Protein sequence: CASSPTRAQPQHF.